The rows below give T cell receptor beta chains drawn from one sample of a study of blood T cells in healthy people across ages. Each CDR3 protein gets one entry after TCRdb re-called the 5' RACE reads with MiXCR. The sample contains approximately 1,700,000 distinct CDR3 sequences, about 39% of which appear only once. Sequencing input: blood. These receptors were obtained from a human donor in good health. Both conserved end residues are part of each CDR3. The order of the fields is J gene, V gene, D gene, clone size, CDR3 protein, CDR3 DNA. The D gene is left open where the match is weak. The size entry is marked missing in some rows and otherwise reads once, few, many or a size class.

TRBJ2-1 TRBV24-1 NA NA CATSTPLDADNEQFF TGTGCCACCAGTACTCCCCTTGACGCTGACAATGAGCAGTTCTTC
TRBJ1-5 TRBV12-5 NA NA CASGPEGQPQHF TGTGCTAGTGGTCCCGAGGGCCAGCCCCAGCATTTT
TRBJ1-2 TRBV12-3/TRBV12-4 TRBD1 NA CASTPNRGNGYTF TGTGCCAGCACCCCGAACAGGGGAAATGGCTACACCTTC
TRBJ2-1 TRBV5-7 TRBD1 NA CASSLDDRGLIYNEQFF TGTGCCAGCAGCTTAGACGACAGGGGGCTAATCTACAATGAGCAGTTCTTC
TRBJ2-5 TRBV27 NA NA CASSSHKLGGANSETQYF TGTGCCAGCAGTTCACATAAGTTGGGGGGGGCGAACTCGGAGACCCAGTACTTC
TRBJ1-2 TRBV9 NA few CASSAHQTVSNYGYTF TGTGCCAGCAGCGCCCACCAGACAGTTAGTAACTATGGCTACACCTTC
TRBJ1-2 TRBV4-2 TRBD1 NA CASSPDRDGYGYTF TGTGCCAGCAGCCCGGACAGGGACGGCTATGGCTACACCTTC
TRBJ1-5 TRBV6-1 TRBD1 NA CASSEHPRDRVFQPQHF TGTGCCAGCAGTGAACATCCCCGGGACAGGGTTTTTCAGCCCCAGCATTTT
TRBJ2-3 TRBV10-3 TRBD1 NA CAIRPGTANTDTQYF TGTGCCATCAGACCCGGGACAGCAAACACAGATACGCAGTATTTT
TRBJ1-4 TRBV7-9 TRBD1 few CASSWTGDNEKLFF TGTGCCAGCAGCTGGACAGGGGACAATGAAAAACTGTTTTTT
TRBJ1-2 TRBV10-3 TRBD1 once CAIRTDRERGYTF TGTGCCATCAGAACGGACAGGGAGCGCGGCTACACCTTC
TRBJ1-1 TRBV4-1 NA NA CVSSQEPGRTVNTEAFF TGCGTCAGCAGCCAAGAGCCAGGGCGAACGGTTAACACTGAAGCTTTCTTT
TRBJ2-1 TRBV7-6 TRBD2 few CASSLWGGGENEQFF TGTGCCAGCAGCTTATGGGGCGGGGGGGAGAATGAGCAGTTCTTC
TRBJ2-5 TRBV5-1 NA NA CASSRDLFGTQYF TGCGCCAGCAGCAGGGACTTATTTGGGACCCAGTACTTC
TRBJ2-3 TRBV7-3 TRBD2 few CASSRTSEYGTDTQYF TGTGCCAGCAGCCGGACTAGCGAGTATGGCACAGATACGCAGTATTTT
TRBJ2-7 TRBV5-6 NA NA CASSLGPDAGYEQYF TGTGCCAGCAGCTTGGGCCCCGACGCGGGGTACGAGCAGTACTTC
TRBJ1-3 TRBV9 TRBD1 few CASSAGGQGLRTIYF TGTGCCAGCAGCGCCGGGGGACAGGGTCTCCGCACCATATATTTT
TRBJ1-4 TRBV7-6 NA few CASSLGGRGGEKLFF TGTGCCAGCAGCTTAGGAGGGCGAGGAGGTGAAAAACTGTTTTTT
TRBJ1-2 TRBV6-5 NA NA CASSTGSRYGYTF TGTGCCAGCAGTACGGGATCCCGATATGGCTACACCTTC
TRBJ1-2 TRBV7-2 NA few CASTPSYGYTF TGTGCCAGCACCCCCAGCTATGGCTACACCTTC
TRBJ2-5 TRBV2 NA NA CASSEGGYGETQYF TGTGCCAGCAGTGAGGGCGGGTATGGGGAGACCCAGTACTTC
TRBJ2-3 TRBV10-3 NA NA CAISRRADTQYF TGTGCCATCAGCCGCCGAGCAGATACGCAGTATTTT
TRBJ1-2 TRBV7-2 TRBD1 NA CASSPRGDRGYGYTF TGTGCCAGCAGCCCCCGCGGCGACAGGGGCTATGGCTACACCTTC
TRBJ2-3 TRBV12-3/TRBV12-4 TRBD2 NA CASRFGGTGGQSDTQYF TGTGCCAGCAGGTTCGGCGGAACGGGGGGGCAATCAGATACGCAGTATTTT
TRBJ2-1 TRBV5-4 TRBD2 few CASSLSSGANEQFF TGTGCCAGCAGCTTATCTAGCGGGGCGAATGAGCAGTTCTTC
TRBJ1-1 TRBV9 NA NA CASSVMSGYTEAFF TGTGCCAGCAGCGTAATGTCAGGGTACACTGAAGCTTTCTTT
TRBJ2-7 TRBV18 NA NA CASSPPYAASYEQYF TGTGCCAGCTCACCACCTTACGCAGCCTCCTACGAGCAGTACTTC
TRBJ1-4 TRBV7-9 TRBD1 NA CASSLFVNRGSEKLFF TGTGCCAGCAGCTTGTTCGTAAACAGGGGGAGCGAAAAACTGTTTTTT
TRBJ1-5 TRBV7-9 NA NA CARKVGVLISNQPQHF TGTGCCAGGAAAGTAGGAGTTTTAATTAGCAATCAGCCCCAGCATTTT
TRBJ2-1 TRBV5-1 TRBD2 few CASSLGTSGSDEQFF TGCGCCAGCAGCTTGGGGACTAGCGGGAGCGATGAGCAGTTCTTC
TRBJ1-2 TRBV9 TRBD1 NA CASSVGQDGGYTF TGTGCCAGCAGCGTTGGACAGGACGGCGGCTACACCTTC
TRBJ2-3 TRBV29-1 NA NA CSVDQYGKAQYF TGCAGCGTTGATCAATACGGAAAGGCGCAGTATTTT
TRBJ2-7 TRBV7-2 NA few CASCLGLTFEQYF TGTGCCAGCTGCTTAGGGCTAACGTTCGAGCAGTACTTC
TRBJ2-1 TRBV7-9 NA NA CASSPISWSSYNEQFF TGTGCCAGCAGCCCCATTAGCTGGAGCTCCTACAATGAGCAGTTCTTC
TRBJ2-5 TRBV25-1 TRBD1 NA CASNWAAGGKQYF TGTGCCAGCAACTGGGCCGCAGGGGGCAAGCAGTACTTC
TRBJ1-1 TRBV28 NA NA CASMGPNTEAFF TGTGCCAGCATGGGACCGAACACTGAAGCTTTCTTT
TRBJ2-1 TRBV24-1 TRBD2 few CATSDFNGGAVNEQFF TGTGCCACCAGTGATTTTAACGGGGGGGCCGTGAATGAGCAGTTCTTC
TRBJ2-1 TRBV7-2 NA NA CASRYVNEGEQFF TGTGCCAGCAGGTACGTCAATGAGGGTGAGCAGTTCTTC
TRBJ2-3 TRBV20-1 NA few CSASSLRADTQYF TGCAGTGCTAGTTCTTTGCGGGCAGATACGCAGTATTTT
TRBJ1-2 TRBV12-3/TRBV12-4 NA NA CASSYGLGIGYTF TGTGCCAGCAGTTATGGTTTAGGCATTGGCTACACCTTC
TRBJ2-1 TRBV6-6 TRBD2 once CAGRPAGGYNEQFF TGTGCCGGCAGGCCAGCGGGGGGATATAATGAGCAGTTCTTC
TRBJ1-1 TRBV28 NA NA CASSSPSGHTEAFF TGTGCCAGCAGTTCGCCGTCGGGCCACACTGAAGCTTTCTTT
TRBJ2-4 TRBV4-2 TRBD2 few CASSPRGGLAKNIQYF TGTGCCAGCAGCCCCCGCGGGGGTTTGGCCAAAAACATTCAGTACTTC
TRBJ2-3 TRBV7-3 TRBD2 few CASSPRRPLAGLADTQYF TGTGCCAGCAGCCCGCGAAGACCCTTAGCGGGGCTCGCAGATACGCAGTATTTT
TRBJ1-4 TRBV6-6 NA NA CASRPGSSGINEKLFF TGTGCCAGCAGACCCGGGTCGTCGGGAATCAATGAAAAACTGTTTTTT
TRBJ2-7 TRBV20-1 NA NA CSARDPEDEQYF TGCAGTGCTAGAGATCCTGAGGACGAGCAGTACTTC
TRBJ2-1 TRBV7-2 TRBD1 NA CASSADPGQYNNEQFF TGTGCCAGCAGCGCCGATCCGGGACAGTATAACAATGAGCAGTTCTTC
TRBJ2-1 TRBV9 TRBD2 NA CASGLRGSGANEQFF TGTGCCAGCGGCCTCCGGGGTAGCGGGGCGAATGAGCAGTTCTTC
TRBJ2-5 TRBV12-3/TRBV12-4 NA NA CASSLRPGPQETQYF TGTGCCAGCAGTTTAAGGCCAGGGCCCCAAGAGACCCAGTACTTC
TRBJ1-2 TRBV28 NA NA CASSHSYREALYGYTF TGTGCCAGCAGCCACTCTTACAGGGAAGCCCTCTATGGCTACACCTTC
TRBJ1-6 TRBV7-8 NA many CASSLEAPTPLHF TGTGCCAGCAGCTTAGAGGCCCCGACACCCCTCCACTTT
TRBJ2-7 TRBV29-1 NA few CSARGVGGNSYEQYF TGCAGCGCCAGAGGGGTGGGGGGAAACTCCTACGAGCAGTACTTC
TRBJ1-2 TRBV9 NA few CASSPNPLGGGRYGYTF TGTGCCAGCAGCCCCAACCCCTTAGGGGGGGGAAGATATGGCTACACCTTC
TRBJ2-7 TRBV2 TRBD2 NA CASSQLLTSGGYEQYF TGTGCCAGCAGCCAACTACTCACTAGCGGGGGCTACGAGCAGTACTTC